One and the same sample provided the 19 T cell receptor beta chains below, sequenced in a study of blood T cell repertoires in COVID-19. The repertoire was sequenced with immunoSEQ multiplex PCR; TCRdb's copy has only in-frame clones and lacks some. The data show roughly 70,000 clones, 65% to 85% seen once. Sequences were obtained from peripheral blood. These receptors were obtained from a man between 60 and 75 years old with COVID-19, enrolled during active disease.

This clone is medium-sized within its sample. V usage is TRBV27 and J usage is TRBJ2-7; 8 bases align to TRBD2. The CDR3 contains 14 residues. In germline, CDR1 is MNHEY, CDR2 SMNVEV (reference sequence). The junction had 10 bases not matched to a gene; V was cut back by 5 bases and J by 7 bases. The CDR3 sequence is CASSINMAGGEQYF. The CDR3 bases are TGTGCCAGCAGTATTAATATGGCGGGGGGTGAGCAGTACTTC.

The CDR3 is CASSFFLGGTYEQYF. In DNA form, the CDR3 reads TGTGCCAGCAGTTTCTTTTTAGGCGGAACCTACGAGCAGTACTTC. The chain joins TRBV28 to TRBJ2-7; D gene unclear. Germline V gene lookup returns CDR1 MDHEN and CDR2 SYDVKM. This CDR3 has 15 residues. With 3 bases removed from V and 2 bases from J, the gap between germline ends came to 14 bases.

The gene calls are TRBV4-1 and TRBJ2-7; D unresolved. Germline V gives CDR1 MGHRA, CDR2 YSYEKL. Trimming took off 0 bases at V and 6 bases at J, with 15 bases between the two ends. The CDR3 has 15 residues. CDR3 sequence: CASSQEPTRFFEQYF. The CDR3 DNA reads as TGCGCCAGCAGCCAAGAGCCTACGAGGTTCTTCGAGCAGTACTTC.

The chain couples TRBV7-9 to TRBJ2-5; TRBD1 is a possible D gene (6 bases). The CDR3 has 15 residues. Per germline, CDR1 SEHNR and CDR2 FQNEAQ (reference sequence). V lost 5 bases to trimming and J lost 7 bases, with 20 bases between them. The CDR3 nucleotides read TGTGCCAGCAGCACCTCTACAGTGGGGGCCGGGACCCAGTACTTC. Its translation is CASSTSTVGAGTQYF.

The genes are TRBV27 and TRBJ1-6; D remains ambiguous. This CDR3 contains 14 residues. The germline CDR1 and CDR2 sequences are MNHEY and SMNVEV (reference sequence). V gave up 8 bases and J gave up 8 bases, with 16 bases separating them. CDR3: CASSRSRADSPLHF. The CDR3 DNA follows: TGTGCCAGCTCGAGGTCGCGGGCCGATTCACCCCTCCACTTT.

This clone has a handful of counts. The rearrangement uses TRBV6-6 and TRBJ1-1, with 7 bases lining up with TRBD1. The CDR3 is 15 residues long. Unmatched junction bases numbered 8, after V lost 6 bases and J lost 1 base. CDR1 MNHNY and CDR2 SVGAGI come from the germline V gene (reference sequence). CDR3 coding DNA: TGTGCCAGCAGACAAGACAGGGACACGAACACTGAAGCTTTCTTT. This gives the protein CASRQDRDTNTEAFF.

CDR3 region: CASSQDFTSGGADTQYF. The CDR3 coding sequence is TGTGCCAGCAGCCAAGATTTCACTAGCGGGGGGGCAGATACGCAGTATTTT. The chain links TRBV3-1 (or the pseudogene TRBV3-2) to TRBJ2-3, with 13 bases identical to TRBD2. The germline gives CDR1 LGHDT, CDR2 YNNKEL (reference sequence). The V gene end was trimmed by 0 bases and the J gene end by 4 bases; junction bases not matched to a gene: 4. The CDR3 is 17 amino acids.

The V call is TRBV7-2, the J call TRBJ1-5; D remains unclear. Germline V gene data show CDR1 as SGHTA and CDR2 as FQGNSA. V lost 3 bases and J lost 4, with 4 bases in between. The CDR3 contains 12 residues. CDR3 residues: CASSFVNQPQHF. The CDR3 DNA sequence: TGTGCCAGCAGCTTTGTAAATCAGCCCCAGCATTTT.

The chain recombines TRBV7-9 with TRBJ2-2; 8 nucleotides agree with TRBD2. CDR1 SEHNR and CDR2 FQNEAQ come from the germline V gene (reference sequence). This CDR3 comprises 17 residues. Losses at the gene ends were 2 bases for V and 3 bases for J; bases not matched to a gene: 8. CDR3 protein: CASSLRRGAPDTGELFF. The CDR3 DNA reads as TGTGCCAGCAGCTTAAGGCGGGGGGCCCCGGACACCGGGGAGCTGTTTTTT.

This chain joins TRBV2 and TRBJ2-1; TRBD1 matches at 10 bases. Germline V gene data show CDR1 as SNHLY and CDR2 as FYNNEI. The CDR3 consists of 14 residues. V lost 7 bases and J lost 7; bases outside the gene matches: 7. The CDR3 protein is CASNDRGRNNEQFF. CDR3 sequence (DNA): TGTGCCAGCAATGACAGGGGGCGCAATAATGAGCAGTTCTTC. The full variable domain, in which reference TRBV2 and TRBJ2-1 provide the parts outside the CDR3, is EPEVTQTPSHQVTQMGQEVILRCVPISNHLYFYWYRQILGQKVEFLVSFYNNEISEKSEIFDDQFSVERPDGSNFTLKIRSTKLEDSAMYFCASNDRGRNNEQFFGPGTRLTVL.

The rearrangement uses TRBV7-3 and TRBJ2-3; D is perhaps TRBD2 (5 bases). Trimming stripped 5 bases from V and 6 bases from J, with 15 bases between. This CDR3 has 14 residues. Germline CDR1 and CDR2: SGHTA and FQGTGA. Here the CDR3 DNA reads TGTGCCAGCAGCCCGAATCCTAGCTTTGATACGCAGTATTTT. It translates to CASSPNPSFDTQYF.

This clone occurred many times. V gene TRBV16 combines with J gene TRBJ1-2, with a weak D call TRBD1 (5 bases). Germline loops: CDR1 KGHSY, CDR2 FQNENV. V shed 2 bases and J shed 8 bases, with 18 bases lying between them. CDR3 length equals 15 residues. CDR3 region: CASSQSDRPYGGYTF. For the CDR3, the DNA is TGTGCCAGCAGCCAAAGTGACAGACCCTATGGCGGCTACACCTTC.

The chain links TRBV15 to TRBJ1-2; possible D gene TRBD1, 6 bases. V lost 1 base, J lost 8 bases, and 14 bases lay in between. Looked up from germline, CDR1 is LNHNV and CDR2 is YYDKDF (reference sequence). This CDR3 region has 14 residues. The CDR3 DNA follows: TGTGCCACCAGCAGAGTAACAGGGATGTGGGGCTACACCTTC. Amino acid sequence: CATSRVTGMWGYTF.

This clone was seen a single time. This rearrangement joins TRBV19 to TRBJ2-7, with 7 bases that match TRBD2. CDR1 LNHDA and CDR2 SQIVND come from the germline V gene (reference sequence). Trimming cost V 3 bases and J 1 base; bases outside gene matches: 6. The CDR3 is 15 residues long. CDR3 sequence reads: CASSIGGTKSYEQYF. The CDR3 DNA is TGTGCCAGTAGTATTGGTGGGACTAAGTCCTACGAGCAGTACTTC.

V usage is TRBV19 and J usage is TRBJ2-3; the match to TRBD1 covers 8 bases. J lost 2 bases, V lost 6 bases, and 4 bases had no gene match. The CDR3 runs 14 residues. Per the germline V gene, CDR1 is LNHDA and CDR2 is SQIVND (reference sequence). In DNA form, the CDR3 reads TGTGCCAGTAGCCGACAGGGGACCACAGATACGCAGTATTTT. Translated, it gives CASSRQGTTDTQYF.

This clone was detected once. The CDR3 here is CASSSQTGGANGYTF. For the CDR3, the DNA is TGCGCCAGCAGCTCCCAAACAGGGGGCGCGAATGGCTACACCTTC. The V gene is TRBV5-1, the J gene TRBJ1-2, with 9 bases matching TRBD1. Germline lookup yields CDR1 SGHRS and CDR2 YFSETQ. The V segment lost 3 bases and the J segment 6 bases; nucleotides outside the gene matches: 9. The CDR3 consists of 15 residues.

J is TRBJ1-1 and V is TRBV6-5; D not certain. Trimming shortened V by 6 bases and J by 3 bases, and 11 bases separated the two germline ends. The CDR3 runs to 13 residues. Germline V gene lookup returns CDR1 MNHEY and CDR2 SVGAGI. Here the CDR3 DNA reads TGTGCCAGCAGCCCGGTAAGAGACACTGAAGCTTTCTTT. It translates to CASSPVRDTEAFF.

This rearrangement joins TRBV30 to TRBJ2-1, with D possibly TRBD2 on 6 matching bases. The germline V and J ends were trimmed by 8 bases and 2 bases, with 13 bases remaining between them. The CDR3 length is 13 residues. The germline V gene has CDR1 GTSNPN and CDR2 SVGIG (reference sequence). DNA of the CDR3: TGTGCCGGCCGGGACTCCGCCTACAATGAGCAGTTCTTC. It encodes CAGRDSAYNEQFF.

J is TRBJ2-5 and V is TRBV2; 8 bases are shared with TRBD1. Germline CDR1 and CDR2: SNHLY and FYNNEI. V lost 2 bases, J lost 7 bases, and 9 bases stayed unmatched. CDR3 size: 15 residues. The CDR3 loop reads CASSEQGARWGTQYF. CDR3 in DNA: TGTGCCAGCAGTGAACAGGGGGCCCGATGGGGGACCCAGTACTTC.